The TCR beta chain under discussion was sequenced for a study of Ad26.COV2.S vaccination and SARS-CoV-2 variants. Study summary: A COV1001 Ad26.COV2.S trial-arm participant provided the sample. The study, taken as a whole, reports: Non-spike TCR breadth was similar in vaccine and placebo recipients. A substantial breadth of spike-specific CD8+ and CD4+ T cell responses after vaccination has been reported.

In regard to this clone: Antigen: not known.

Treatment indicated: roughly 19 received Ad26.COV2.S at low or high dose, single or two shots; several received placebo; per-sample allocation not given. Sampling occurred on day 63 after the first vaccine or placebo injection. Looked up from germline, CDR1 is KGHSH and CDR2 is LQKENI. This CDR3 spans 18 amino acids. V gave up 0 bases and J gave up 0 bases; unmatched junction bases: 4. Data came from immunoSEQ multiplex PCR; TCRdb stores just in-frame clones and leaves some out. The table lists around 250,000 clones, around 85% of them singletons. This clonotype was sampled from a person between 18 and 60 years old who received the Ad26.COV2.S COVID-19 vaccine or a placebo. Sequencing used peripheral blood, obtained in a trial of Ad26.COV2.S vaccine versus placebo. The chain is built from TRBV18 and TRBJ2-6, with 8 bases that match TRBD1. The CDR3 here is CASSPPRGPSSGANVLTF. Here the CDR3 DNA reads TGTGCCAGCTCACCACCCAGGGGGCCCTCCTCTGGGGCCAACGTCCTGACTTTC.